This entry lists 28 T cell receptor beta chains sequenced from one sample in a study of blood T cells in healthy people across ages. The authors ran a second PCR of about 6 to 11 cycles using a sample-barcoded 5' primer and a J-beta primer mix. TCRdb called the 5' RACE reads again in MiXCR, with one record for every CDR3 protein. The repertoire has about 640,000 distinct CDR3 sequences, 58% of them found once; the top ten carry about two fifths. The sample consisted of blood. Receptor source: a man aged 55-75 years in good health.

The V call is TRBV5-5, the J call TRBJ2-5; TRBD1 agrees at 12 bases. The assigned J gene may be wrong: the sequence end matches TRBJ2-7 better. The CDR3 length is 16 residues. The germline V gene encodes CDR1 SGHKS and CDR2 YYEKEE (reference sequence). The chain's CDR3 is CASSLAPGQGAFEQYF. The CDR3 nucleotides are TGTGCCAGCAGCTTGGCCCCGGGACAGGGGGCATTCGAGCAGTACTTC.

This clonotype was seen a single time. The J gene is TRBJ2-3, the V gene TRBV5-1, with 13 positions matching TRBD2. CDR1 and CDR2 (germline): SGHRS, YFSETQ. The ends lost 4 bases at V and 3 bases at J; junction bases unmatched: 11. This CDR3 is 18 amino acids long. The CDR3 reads CASSTSGGAPKRTDTQYF. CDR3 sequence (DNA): TGCGCCAGCAGCACTAGCGGGGGGGCACCTAAGAGAACAGATACGCAGTATTTT. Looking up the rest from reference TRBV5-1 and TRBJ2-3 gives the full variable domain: KAGVTQTPRYLIKTRGQQVTLSCSPISGHRSVSWYQQTPGQGLQFLFEYFSETQRNKGNFPGRFSGRQFSNSRSEMNVSTLELGDSALYLCASSTSGGAPKRTDTQYFGPGTRLTVL.

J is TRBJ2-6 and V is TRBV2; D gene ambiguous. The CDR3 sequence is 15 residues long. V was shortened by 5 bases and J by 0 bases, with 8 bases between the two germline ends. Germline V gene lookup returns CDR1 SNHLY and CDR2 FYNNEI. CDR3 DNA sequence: TGTGCCAGCAGTTCAGTGTCCTCTGGGGCCAACGTCCTGACTTTC. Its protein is CASSSVSSGANVLTF.

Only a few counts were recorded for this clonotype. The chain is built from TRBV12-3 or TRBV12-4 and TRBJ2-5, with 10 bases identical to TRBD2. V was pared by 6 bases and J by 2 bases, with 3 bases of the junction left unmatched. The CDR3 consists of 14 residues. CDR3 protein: CASRASGGQETQYF. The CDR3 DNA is TGTGCCAGCAGAGCTAGCGGGGGTCAAGAGACCCAGTACTTC.

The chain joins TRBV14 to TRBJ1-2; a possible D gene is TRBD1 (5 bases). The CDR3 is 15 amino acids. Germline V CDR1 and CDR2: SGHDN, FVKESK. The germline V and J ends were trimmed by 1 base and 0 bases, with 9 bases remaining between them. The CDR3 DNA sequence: TGTGCCAGCAGCCAAGGGGGACGGACTAACTATGGCTACACCTTC. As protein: CASSQGGRTNYGYTF.

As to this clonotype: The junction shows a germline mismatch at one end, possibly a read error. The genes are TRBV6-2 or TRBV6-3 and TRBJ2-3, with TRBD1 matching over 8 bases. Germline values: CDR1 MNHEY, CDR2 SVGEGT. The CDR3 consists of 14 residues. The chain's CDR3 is CASNRDRRTATQYF. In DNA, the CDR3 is TGTGCCAGCAATAGGGACAGGCGCACAGCTACGCAGTATTTT.

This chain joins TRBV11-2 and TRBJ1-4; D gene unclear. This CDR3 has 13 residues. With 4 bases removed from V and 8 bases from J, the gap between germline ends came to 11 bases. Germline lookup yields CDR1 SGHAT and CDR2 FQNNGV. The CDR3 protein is CASSYGPWEKLFF. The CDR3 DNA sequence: TGTGCCAGCAGCTATGGACCGTGGGAAAAACTGTTTTTT.

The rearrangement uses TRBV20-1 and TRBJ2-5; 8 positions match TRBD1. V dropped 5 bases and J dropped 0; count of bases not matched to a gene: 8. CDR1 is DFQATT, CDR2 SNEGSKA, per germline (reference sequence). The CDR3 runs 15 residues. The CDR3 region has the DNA TGCAGTGCTGGCCCCGGACAGGGATACCAAGAGACCCAGTACTTC. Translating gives CSAGPGQGYQETQYF.

The CDR3 sequence: CASSWSVGETQYF. CDR3 DNA sequence: TGTGCCAGCAGTTGGTCGGTCGGAGAGACCCAGTACTTC. J is TRBJ2-5 and V is TRBV27; no clear D gene. The CDR3 loop spans 13 amino acids. V lost 4 bases and J lost 4, with 10 bases in between. Per germline, CDR1 MNHEY and CDR2 SMNVEV (reference sequence).

The CDR3 region is CASGNRGNEQFF. CDR3 nucleotides: TGCGCCAGCGGGAACAGGGGAAATGAGCAGTTCTTC. This rearrangement joins TRBV5-1 to TRBJ2-1; TRBD1 agrees at 7 bases. The length of the CDR3 is 12 residues. V trimming: 7 bases; J trimming: 7 bases; junction bases outside the gene matches: 5. CDR1 is SGHRS, CDR2 YFSETQ, per germline.

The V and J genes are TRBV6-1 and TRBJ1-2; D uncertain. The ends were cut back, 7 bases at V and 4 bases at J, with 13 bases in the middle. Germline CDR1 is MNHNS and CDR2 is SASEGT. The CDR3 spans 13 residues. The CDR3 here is CASTPTDRYGYTF. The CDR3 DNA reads TGTGCCAGCACCCCCACGGACCGCTATGGCTACACCTTC.

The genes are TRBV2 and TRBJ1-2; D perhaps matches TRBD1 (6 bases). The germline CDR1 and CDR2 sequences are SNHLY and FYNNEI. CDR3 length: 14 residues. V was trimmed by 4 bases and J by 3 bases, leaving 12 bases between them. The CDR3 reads CASSVEQGDYGYTF. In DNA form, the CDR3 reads TGTGCCAGCAGTGTCGAACAGGGCGACTATGGCTACACCTTC.

Here the CDR3 DNA reads TGTGCCAGCAGTTCCGGGACAGGGGCTACCGGGGAGCTGTTTTTT. The encoded protein is CASSSGTGATGELFF. The chain recombines TRBV12-3 or TRBV12-4 with TRBJ2-2; TRBD1 matches at 10 bases. There are 15 residues in the CDR3. J gave up 5 bases and V 4 bases, and 4 bases lay outside the gene matches.

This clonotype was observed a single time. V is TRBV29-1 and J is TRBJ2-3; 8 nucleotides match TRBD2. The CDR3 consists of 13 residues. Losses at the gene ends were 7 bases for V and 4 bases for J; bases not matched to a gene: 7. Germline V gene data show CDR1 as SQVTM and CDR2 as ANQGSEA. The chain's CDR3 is CSGRLASADTQYF. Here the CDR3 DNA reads TGCAGCGGCCGACTAGCGAGCGCAGATACGCAGTATTTT.

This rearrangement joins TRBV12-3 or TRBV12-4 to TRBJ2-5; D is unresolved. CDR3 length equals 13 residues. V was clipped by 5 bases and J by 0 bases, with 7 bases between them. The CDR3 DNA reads TGTGCCAGCAGTGCCCGGAACCAAGAGACCCAGTACTTC. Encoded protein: CASSARNQETQYF.

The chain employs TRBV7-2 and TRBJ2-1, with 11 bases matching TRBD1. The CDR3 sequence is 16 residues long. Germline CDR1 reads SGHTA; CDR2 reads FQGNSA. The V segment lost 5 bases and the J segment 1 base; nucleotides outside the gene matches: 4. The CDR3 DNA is TGTGCCAGCAGCCGCGGACAGGGGGCTTCCTACAATGAGCAGTTCTTC. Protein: CASSRGQGASYNEQFF.

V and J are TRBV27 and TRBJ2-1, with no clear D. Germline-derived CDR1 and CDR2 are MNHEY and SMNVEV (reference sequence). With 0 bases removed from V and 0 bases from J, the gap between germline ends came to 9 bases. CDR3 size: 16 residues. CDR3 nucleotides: TGTGCCAGCAGTTTATCCACGATCCCCTCCTACAATGAGCAGTTCTTC. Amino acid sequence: CASSLSTIPSYNEQFF.

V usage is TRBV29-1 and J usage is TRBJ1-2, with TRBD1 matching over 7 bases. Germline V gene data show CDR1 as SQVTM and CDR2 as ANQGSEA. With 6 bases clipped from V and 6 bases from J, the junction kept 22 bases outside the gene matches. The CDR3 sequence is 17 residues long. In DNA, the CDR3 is TGCAGCGTCGCCATGGGTGTGGTTGCAGGGGGAGAAGATGGCTACACCTTC. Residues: CSVAMGVVAGGEDGYTF.

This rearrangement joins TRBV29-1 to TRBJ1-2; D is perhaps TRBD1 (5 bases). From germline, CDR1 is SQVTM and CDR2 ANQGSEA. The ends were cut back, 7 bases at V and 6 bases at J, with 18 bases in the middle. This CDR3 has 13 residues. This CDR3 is CSAETYRGDGYTF. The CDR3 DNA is TGCAGCGCAGAAACTTACCGAGGGGATGGCTACACCTTC.

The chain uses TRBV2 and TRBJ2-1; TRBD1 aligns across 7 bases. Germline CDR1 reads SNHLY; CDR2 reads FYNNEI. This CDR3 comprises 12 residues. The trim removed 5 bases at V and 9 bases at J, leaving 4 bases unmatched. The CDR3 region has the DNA TGTGCCAGCAGTCGAGCAGGGGGTGAGCAGTTCTTC. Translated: CASSRAGGEQFF. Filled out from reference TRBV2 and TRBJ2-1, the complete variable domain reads EPEVTQTPSHQVTQMGQEVILRCVPISNHLYFYWYRQILGQKVEFLVSFYNNEISEKSEIFDDQFSVERPDGSNFTLKIRSTKLEDSAMYFCASSRAGGEQFFGPGTRLTVL.

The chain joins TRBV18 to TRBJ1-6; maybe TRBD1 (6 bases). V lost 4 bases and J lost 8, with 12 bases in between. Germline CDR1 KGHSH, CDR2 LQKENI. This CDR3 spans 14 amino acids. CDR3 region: CASSRMDRDSPLHF. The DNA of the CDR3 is TGTGCCAGCTCACGAATGGACAGAGATTCACCCCTCCACTTT.

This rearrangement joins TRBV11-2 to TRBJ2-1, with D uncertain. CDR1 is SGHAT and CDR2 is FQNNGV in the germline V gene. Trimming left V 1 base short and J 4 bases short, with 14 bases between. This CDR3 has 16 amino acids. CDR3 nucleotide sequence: TGTGCCAGCAGCTTAGTGCCCGGAGAGTTATACAATGAGCAGTTCTTC. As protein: CASSLVPGELYNEQFF.

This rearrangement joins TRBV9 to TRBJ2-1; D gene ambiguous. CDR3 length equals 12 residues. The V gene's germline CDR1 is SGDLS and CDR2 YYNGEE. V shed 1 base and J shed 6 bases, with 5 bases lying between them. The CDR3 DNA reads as TGTGCCAGCAGCGTACAGGTCAATGAGCAGTTCTTC. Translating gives CASSVQVNEQFF.

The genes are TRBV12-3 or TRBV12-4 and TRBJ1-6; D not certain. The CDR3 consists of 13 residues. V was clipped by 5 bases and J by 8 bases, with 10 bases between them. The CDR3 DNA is TGTGCCAGCAGTACACGGACGGATTCACCCCTCCACTTT. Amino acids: CASSTRTDSPLHF.

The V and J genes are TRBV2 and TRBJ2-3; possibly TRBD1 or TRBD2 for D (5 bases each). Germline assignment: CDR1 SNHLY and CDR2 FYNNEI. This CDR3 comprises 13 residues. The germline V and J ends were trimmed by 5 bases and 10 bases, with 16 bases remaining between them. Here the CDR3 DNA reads TGTGCCAGCAGTCCTAATCCGGGACCTCCGCAGTATTTT. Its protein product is CASSPNPGPPQYF. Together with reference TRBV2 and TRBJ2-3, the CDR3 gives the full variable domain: EPEVTQTPSHQVTQMGQEVILRCVPISNHLYFYWYRQILGQKVEFLVSFYNNEISEKSEIFDDQFSVERPDGSNFTLKIRSTKLEDSAMYFCASSPNPGPPQYFGPGTRLTVL.

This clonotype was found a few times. CDR3 sequence (DNA): TGTGCCAGCACCTTAGACAGGGCAGACTATGGCTACACCTTC. This translates into CASTLDRADYGYTF. V gene TRBV6-1 combines with J gene TRBJ1-2, with 7 bases matching TRBD1. The CDR3 is 14 amino acids. CDR1 is MNHNS and CDR2 is SASEGT in the germline V gene. V lost 7 bases, J lost 3 bases, and 8 bases stayed unmatched.

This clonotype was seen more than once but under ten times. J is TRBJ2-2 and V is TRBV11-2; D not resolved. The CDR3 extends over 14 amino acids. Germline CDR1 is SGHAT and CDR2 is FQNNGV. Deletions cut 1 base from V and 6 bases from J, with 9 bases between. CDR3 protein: CASSLGGMAGELFF. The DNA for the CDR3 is TGTGCCAGCAGCTTAGGGGGAATGGCCGGGGAGCTGTTTTTT.

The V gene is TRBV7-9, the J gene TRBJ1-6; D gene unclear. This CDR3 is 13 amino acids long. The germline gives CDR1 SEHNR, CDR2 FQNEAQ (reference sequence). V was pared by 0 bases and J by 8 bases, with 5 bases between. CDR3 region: CASSLALYSPLHF. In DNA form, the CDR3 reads TGTGCCAGCAGCTTAGCCCTATATTCACCCCTCCACTTT.